Listed below are T cell receptor beta chains from one sample, sequenced in a study of T cell repertoires in cytomegalovirus infection. Antigen specificity for these receptors is unknown. TCRdb redid the calling of the reads with MiXCR, one entry per CDR3 protein. The data contain some 150,000 distinct CDR3 sequences, about 31% of them singletons. Specimen: CD8+ T cells from cultured PBMCs, collected from culture after CMV antigen stimulation. All receptors derive from a human donor in good health (CMV status not recorded). Some clones in this sample may be carry-over from other donors' samples. Both conserved end residues are part of each CDR3. The D gene is left open where the match is weak. Clone size is shown for a subset of rows, as once, few, many or a class of expanded clone.

d_call j_call v_call clone_size cdr3_aa cdr3_nt
. TRBJ2-1 TRBV20-1 . CSAREQGTYNEQFF TGCAGTGCTAGAGAACAGGGAACCTACAATGAGCAGTTCTTC
TRBD2 TRBJ2-5 TRBV7-6 . CASGTSGGGTQYF TGTGCCAGCGGGACTAGCGGAGGGGGGACCCAGTACTTC
. TRBJ1-2 TRBV6-1 few CASTPDVGRNYGYTF TGTGCCAGCACCCCTGATGTCGGACGCAACTATGGCTACACCTTC
. TRBJ1-1 TRBV7-9 many CASSSGGDTEAFF TGTGCCAGCAGCTCCGGCGGTGACACTGAAGCTTTCTTT
. TRBJ1-2 TRBV7-2 few CASSLVQGLYGYTF TGTGCCAGCAGCTTAGTTCAGGGCCTCTATGGCTACACCTTC
TRBD1 TRBJ1-6 TRBV20-1 . CSARIKDRIYNSPLHF TGCAGTGCTAGAATAAAGGACAGGATCTATAATTCACCCCTCCACTTT
. TRBJ2-3 TRBV5-4 . CASSLPTWSRDTDTQYF TGTGCCAGCAGCCTACCTACTTGGTCCAGGGACACAGATACGCAGTATTTT
TRBD2 TRBJ2-1 TRBV14 . CASSLLPWGSSGGHYNEQFF TGTGCCAGCAGCCTCCTCCCTTGGGGGTCTAGCGGGGGACACTACAATGAGCAGTTCTTC
TRBD2 TRBJ2-3 TRBV6-6 few CASSYSISSGGETDTQYF TGTGCCAGCAGTTACTCGATCTCTAGCGGGGGAGAAACAGATACGCAGTATTTT
TRBD1 TRBJ2-7 TRBV12-3/TRBV12-4 . CASSGTGDDEQYF TGTGCCAGCAGTGGGACAGGGGATGACGAGCAGTACTTC
TRBD1 TRBJ2-3 TRBV6-1 . CASLLPGQGATDTQYF TGTGCCAGCCTTCTTCCGGGACAGGGGGCCACAGATACGCAGTATTTT
. TRBJ1-3 TRBV28 once CASSLFSQFDTSGNTIYF TGTGCCAGCAGTTTGTTTTCCCAGTTTGACACCTCTGGAAACACCATATATTTT
TRBD1 TRBJ2-1 TRBV12-3/TRBV12-4 few CASSSPRTGYNEQFF TGTGCCAGCAGTTCACCCCGGACAGGTTACAATGAGCAGTTCTTC
. TRBJ1-1 TRBV20-1 . CSARGWGVEAFF TGCAGTGCCAGGGGATGGGGGGTGGAAGCTTTCTTT
. TRBJ2-7 TRBV12-3/TRBV12-4 . CASSLFTFNYEQYF TGTGCCAGCAGTTTATTTACCTTTAACTACGAGCAGTACTTC
TRBD1 TRBJ1-5 TRBV10-3 many CAISESTGKDQPQHF TGTGCCATCAGTGAGTCGACAGGGAAGGATCAGCCCCAGCATTTT